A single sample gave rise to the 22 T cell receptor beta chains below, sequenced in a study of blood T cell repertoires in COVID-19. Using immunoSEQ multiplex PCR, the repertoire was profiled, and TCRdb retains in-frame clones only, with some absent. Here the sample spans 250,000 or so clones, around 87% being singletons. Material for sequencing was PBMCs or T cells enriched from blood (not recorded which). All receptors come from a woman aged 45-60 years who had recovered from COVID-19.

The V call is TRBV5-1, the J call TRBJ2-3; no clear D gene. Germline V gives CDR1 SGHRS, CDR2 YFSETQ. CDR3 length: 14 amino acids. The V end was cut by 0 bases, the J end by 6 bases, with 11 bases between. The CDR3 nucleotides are TGCGCCAGCAGCTTGGGGCTAGATGTCGATACGCAGTATTTT. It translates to CASSLGLDVDTQYF. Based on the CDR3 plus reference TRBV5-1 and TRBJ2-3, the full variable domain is KAGVTQTPRYLIKTRGQQVTLSCSPISGHRSVSWYQQTPGQGLQFLFEYFSETQRNKGNFPGRFSGRQFSNSRSEMNVSTLELGDSALYLCASSLGLDVDTQYFGPGTRLTVL.

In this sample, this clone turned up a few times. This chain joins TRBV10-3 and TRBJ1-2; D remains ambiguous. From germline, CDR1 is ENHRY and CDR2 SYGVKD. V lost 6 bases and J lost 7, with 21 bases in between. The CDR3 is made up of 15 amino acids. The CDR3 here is CAISTGSGVTVGYTF. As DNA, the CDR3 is TGTGCCATCAGCACCGGCTCAGGTGTAACGGTTGGCTACACCTTC.

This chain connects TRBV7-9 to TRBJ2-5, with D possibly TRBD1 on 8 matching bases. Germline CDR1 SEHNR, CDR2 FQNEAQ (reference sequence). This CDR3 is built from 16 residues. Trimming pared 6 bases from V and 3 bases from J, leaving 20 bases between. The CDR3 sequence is CASRHGQGGRKETQYF. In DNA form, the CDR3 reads TGTGCCAGCAGACACGGACAGGGAGGGAGGAAAGAGACCCAGTACTTC.

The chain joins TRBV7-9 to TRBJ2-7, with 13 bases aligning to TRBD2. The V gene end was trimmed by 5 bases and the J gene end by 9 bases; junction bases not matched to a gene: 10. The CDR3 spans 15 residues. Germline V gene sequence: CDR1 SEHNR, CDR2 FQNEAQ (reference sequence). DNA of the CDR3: TGTGCCAGCAGCCCTACGGGACTAGCGGGGAGGGGGCAGTACTTC. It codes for CASSPTGLAGRGQYF.

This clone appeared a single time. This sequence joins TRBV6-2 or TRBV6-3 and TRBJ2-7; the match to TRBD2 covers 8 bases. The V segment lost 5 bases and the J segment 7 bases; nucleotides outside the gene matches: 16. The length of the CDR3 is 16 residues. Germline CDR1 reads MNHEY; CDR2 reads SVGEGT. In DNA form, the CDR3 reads TGTGCCAGCAGTCGAATAACTAGCGGTGTTTACGAGGAGCAGTACTTC. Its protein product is CASSRITSGVYEEQYF.

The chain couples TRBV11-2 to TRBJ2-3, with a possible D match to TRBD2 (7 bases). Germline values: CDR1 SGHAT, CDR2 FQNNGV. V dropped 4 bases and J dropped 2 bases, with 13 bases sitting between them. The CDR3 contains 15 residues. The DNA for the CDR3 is TGTGCCAGCAGCTATCGGGGGGCCGCCACAGATACGCAGTATTTT. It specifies CASSYRGAATDTQYF.

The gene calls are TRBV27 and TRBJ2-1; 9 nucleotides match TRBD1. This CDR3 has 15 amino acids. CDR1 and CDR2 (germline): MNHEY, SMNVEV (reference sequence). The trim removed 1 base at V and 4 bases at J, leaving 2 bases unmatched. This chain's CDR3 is CASSLFGTGYNEQFF. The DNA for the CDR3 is TGTGCCAGCAGTTTATTCGGGACAGGGTACAATGAGCAGTTCTTC.

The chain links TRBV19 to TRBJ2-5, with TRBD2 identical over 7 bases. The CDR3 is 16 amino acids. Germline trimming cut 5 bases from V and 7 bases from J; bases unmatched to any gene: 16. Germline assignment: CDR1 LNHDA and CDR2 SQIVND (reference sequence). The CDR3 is CASSVVSGATTGTQYF. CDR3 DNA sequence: TGTGCCAGTAGTGTAGTGAGCGGGGCCACTACGGGGACCCAGTACTTC.

The CDR3: CATSTGTSGRTGELFF. The DNA for the CDR3 is TGTGCCACCAGCACTGGGACTAGCGGGAGGACCGGGGAGCTGTTTTTT. V is TRBV15 and J is TRBJ2-2; 15 bases line up with TRBD2. V shed 4 bases and J 5 bases; nucleotides not matched to a gene: 2. The CDR3 has 16 residues. CDR1 is LNHNV and CDR2 is YYDKDF in the germline V gene (reference sequence).

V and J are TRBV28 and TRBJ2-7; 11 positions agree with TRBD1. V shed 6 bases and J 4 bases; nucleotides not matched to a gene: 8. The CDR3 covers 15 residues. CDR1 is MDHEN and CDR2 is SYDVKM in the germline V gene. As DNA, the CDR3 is TGTGCCAGCAGGATTCCGGGACAGGGGGTTTACGAGCAGTACTTC. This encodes CASRIPGQGVYEQYF. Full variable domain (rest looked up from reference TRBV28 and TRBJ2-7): DVKVTQSSRYLVKRTGEKVFLECVQDMDHENMFWYRQDPGLGLRLIYFSYDVKMKEKGDIPEGYSVSREKKERFSLILESASTNQTSMYLCASRIPGQGVYEQYFGPGTRLTVT.

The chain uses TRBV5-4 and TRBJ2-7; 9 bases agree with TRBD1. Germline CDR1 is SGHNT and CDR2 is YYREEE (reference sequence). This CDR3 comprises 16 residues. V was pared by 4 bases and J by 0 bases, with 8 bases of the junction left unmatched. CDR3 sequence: CASSRGQGLASYEQYF. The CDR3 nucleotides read TGTGCCAGCAGCCGTGGACAGGGGCTTGCCTCCTACGAGCAGTACTTC.

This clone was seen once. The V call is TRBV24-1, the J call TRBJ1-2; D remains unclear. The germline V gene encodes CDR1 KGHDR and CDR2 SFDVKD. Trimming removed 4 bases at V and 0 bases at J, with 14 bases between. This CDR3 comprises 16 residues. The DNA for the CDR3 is TGTGCCACCAGTGACTTAAAGAGGCGAACTAACTATGGCTACACCTTC. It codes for CATSDLKRRTNYGYTF.

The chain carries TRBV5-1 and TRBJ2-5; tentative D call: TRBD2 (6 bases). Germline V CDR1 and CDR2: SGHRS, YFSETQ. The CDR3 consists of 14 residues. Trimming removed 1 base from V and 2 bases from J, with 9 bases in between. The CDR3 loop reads CASSLPGVQETQYF. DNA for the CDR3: TGCGCCAGCAGCTTGCCGGGAGTACAAGAGACCCAGTACTTC.

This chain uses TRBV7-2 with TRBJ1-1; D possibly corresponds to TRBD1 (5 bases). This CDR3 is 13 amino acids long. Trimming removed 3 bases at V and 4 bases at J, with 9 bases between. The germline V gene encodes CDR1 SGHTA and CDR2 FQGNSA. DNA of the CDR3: TGTGCCAGCAGCTTGAGAAGGGGCACTGAAGCTTTCTTT. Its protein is CASSLRRGTEAFF.

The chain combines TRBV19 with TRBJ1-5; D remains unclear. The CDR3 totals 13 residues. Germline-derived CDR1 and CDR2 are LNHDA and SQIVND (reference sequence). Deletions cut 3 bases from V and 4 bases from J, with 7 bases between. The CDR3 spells CASSISGNQPQHF. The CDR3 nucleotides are TGTGCCAGTAGTATTTCGGGGAATCAGCCCCAGCATTTT.

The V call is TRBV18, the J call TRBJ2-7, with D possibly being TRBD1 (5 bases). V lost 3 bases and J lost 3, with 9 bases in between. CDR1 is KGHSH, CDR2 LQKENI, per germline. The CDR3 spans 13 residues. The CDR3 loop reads CASSPSQGYEQYF. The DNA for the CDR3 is TGTGCCAGCTCACCTTCTCAGGGCTACGAGCAGTACTTC.

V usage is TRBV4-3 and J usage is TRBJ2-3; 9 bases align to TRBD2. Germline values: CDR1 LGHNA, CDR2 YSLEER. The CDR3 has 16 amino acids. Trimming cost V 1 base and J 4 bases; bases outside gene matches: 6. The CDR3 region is CASSQGSAGGSDTQYF. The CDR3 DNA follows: TGCGCCAGCAGCCAAGGTTCTGCGGGAGGGTCAGATACGCAGTATTTT.

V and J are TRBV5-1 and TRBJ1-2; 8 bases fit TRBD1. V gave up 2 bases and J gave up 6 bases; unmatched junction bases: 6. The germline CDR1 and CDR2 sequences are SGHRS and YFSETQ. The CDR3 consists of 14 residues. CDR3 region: CASSFGQGDDGYTF. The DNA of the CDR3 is TGCGCCAGCAGCTTTGGACAGGGAGATGATGGCTACACCTTC.

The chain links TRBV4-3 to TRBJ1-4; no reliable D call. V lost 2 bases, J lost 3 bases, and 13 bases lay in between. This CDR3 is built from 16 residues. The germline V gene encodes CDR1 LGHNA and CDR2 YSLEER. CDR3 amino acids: CASSQSTRASNEKLFF. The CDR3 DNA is TGCGCCAGCAGCCAATCGACGAGGGCCTCTAATGAAAAACTGTTTTTT.

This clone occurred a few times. CDR3 protein: CASSQDSGSPTDTQYF. Here the CDR3 DNA reads TGTGCCAGCAGCCAAGATAGCGGGAGTCCCACAGATACGCAGTATTTT. The chain combines TRBV3-1 (or the pseudogene TRBV3-2) with TRBJ2-3, with 9 bases that match TRBD2. CDR3 length: 16 residues. Trimming cost V 0 bases and J 2 bases; bases outside gene matches: 3. Per the germline V gene, CDR1 is LGHDT and CDR2 is YNNKEL (reference sequence).

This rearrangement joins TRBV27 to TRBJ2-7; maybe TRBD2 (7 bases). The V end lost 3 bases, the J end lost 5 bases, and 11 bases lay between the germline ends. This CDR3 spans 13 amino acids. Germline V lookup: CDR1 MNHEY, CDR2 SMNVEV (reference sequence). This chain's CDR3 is CASSFRGAHEQYF. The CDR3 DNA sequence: TGTGCCAGCAGTTTCCGGGGGGCCCACGAGCAGTACTTC.

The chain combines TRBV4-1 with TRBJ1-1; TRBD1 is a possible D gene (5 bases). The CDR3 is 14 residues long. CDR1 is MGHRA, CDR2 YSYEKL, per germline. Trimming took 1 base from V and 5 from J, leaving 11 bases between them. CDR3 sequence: CASSQVQGITEAFF. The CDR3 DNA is TGCGCCAGCAGCCAAGTTCAGGGTATTACTGAAGCTTTCTTT.